This T cell receptor (beta chain) comes out of a study of blood T cell repertoires in COVID-19. Measured with immunoSEQ multiplex PCR; TCRdb has only the in-frame clones, and not every one. This table has 250,000 or so clones, around 90% appearing once. This clone is labeled as medium-sized. Other DNA sequences in this sample translate to the same CDR3. This sequence originates from a man aged 35 to 55 who had been exposed to COVID-19. What was sequenced was PBMCs or T cells enriched from blood (not recorded which).

CDR3 in amino acids: CASSIGGRGEQFF. The CDR3 coding sequence is TGTGCCAGTAGTATAGGGGGGAGGGGGGAGCAGTTCTTC. The V call is TRBV19, the J call TRBJ2-1; the D gene is possibly TRBD2 (7 bases). The CDR3 is 13 amino acids. The V gene's germline CDR1 is LNHDA and CDR2 SQIVND (reference sequence). Trimming shortened V by 1 base and J by 10 bases, and 11 bases separated the two germline ends. Complete variable domain (other parts from reference TRBV19 and TRBJ2-1): DGGITQSPKYLFRKEGQNVTLSCEQNLNHDAMYWYRQDPGQGLRLIYYSQIVNDFQKGDIAEGYSVSREKKESFPLTVTSAQKNPTAFYLCASSIGGRGEQFFGPGTRLTVL.